Listed below are T cell receptor beta chains from one sample, sequenced in a study of CD8 T cells in Susac syndrome. TCRdb fed the immunoSEQ multiplex PCR reads into MiXCR, producing one record per CDR3 protein. The profile shows about 280,000 distinct CDR3 sequences, approximately 81% of them singletons. Sample: CD8+ T cells from PBMCs. All receptors derive from a human donor with multiple sclerosis. CDR3s include the opening cysteine and the closing phenylalanine or tryptophan. A D gene is named only where the DNA matches it firmly. Size is stated for part of the rows, as once, few or many counts, or as a class when the clone is expanded.

.	once	TRBV7-9	TRBJ1-1	CASYGRETSFDDTEAFF	TGTGCCAGCTATGGGAGGGAGACTTCTTTTGATGACACTGAAGCTTTCTTT
.	.	TRBV15	TRBJ2-2	CATYGTGELFF	TGTGCCACCTATGGCACCGGGGAGCTGTTTTTT
TRBD2	few	TRBV7-2	TRBJ2-1	CASSLAAGGNEQFF	TGTGCCAGCAGCTTAGCCGCGGGAGGGAATGAGCAGTTCTTC
.	.	TRBV2	TRBJ2-5	CASSQPGRLVTQYF	TGTGCCAGCAGTCAACCGGGACGCCTAGTGACCCAGTACTTC
.	.	TRBV28	TRBJ1-2	CASSTPWYGGYTF	TGTGCCAGCAGCACCCCATGGTACGGAGGCTACACCTTC
.	once	TRBV14	TRBJ2-7	CASSQEDLAYEQYF	TGTGCCAGCAGCCAAGAGGACCTCGCCTACGAGCAGTACTTC
TRBD2	.	TRBV28	TRBJ2-1	CASGASGTPEQFF	TGTGCCAGCGGGGCTAGCGGGACTCCGGAGCAGTTCTTC
TRBD1	.	TRBV30	TRBJ2-1	CAWTGGLMDNEQFF	TGTGCCTGGACAGGGGGCCTAATGGACAATGAGCAGTTCTTC
.	.	TRBV25-1	TRBJ2-1	CASQGPQTYNEQFF	TGTGCCAGCCAGGGACCCCAGACCTACAATGAGCAGTTCTTC
TRBD1	few	TRBV5-4	TRBJ2-5	CASSLDRDRETQYF	TGTGCCAGCAGCTTGGACCGGGACAGGGAAACCCAGTACTTC
.	.	TRBV4-1	TRBJ2-1	CASSHRSSYNEQFF	TGCGCCAGCAGCCACCGAAGCTCCTACAATGAGCAGTTCTTC
.	.	TRBV7-2	TRBJ2-2	CASSLVRDAGELFF	TGTGCCAGCAGCTTAGTGAGGGACGCCGGGGAGCTGTTTTTT
.	.	TRBV12-3/TRBV12-4	TRBJ2-7	CASSLSERREQYF	TGTGCCAGCAGTTTAAGTGAGCGGCGGGAGCAGTACTTC
TRBD2	.	TRBV7-8	TRBJ2-3	CASSLSIGTSAGTSTDTQYF	TGTGCCAGCAGCCTAAGTATTGGGACTAGCGCCGGTACTAGCACAGATACGCAGTATTTT
TRBD2	.	TRBV5-1	TRBJ2-5	CASSLDRLAGVLYF	TGCGCCAGCAGCTTGGATCGACTAGCGGGAGTGTTGTACTTC
.	.	TRBV29-1	TRBJ2-5	CSVERVGEETQYF	TGCAGCGTTGAGAGAGTAGGCGAAGAGACCCAGTACTTC
TRBD2	.	TRBV9	TRBJ2-7	CASSDGLAGYEQYF	TGTGCCAGCAGCGACGGACTAGCGGGGTACGAGCAGTACTTC
.	.	TRBV27	TRBJ1-3	CASSPRGSGRYSGNTIYF	TGTGCCAGCAGCCCCCGGGGGAGCGGGAGATACTCTGGAAACACCATATATTTT
.	.	TRBV7-3	TRBJ1-6	CASSVYGTGNSPLHF	TGTGCCAGCAGCGTCTACGGGACTGGGAATTCACCCCTCCACTTT
TRBD2	.	TRBV30	TRBJ2-3	CAWSGGRSTDTQYF	TGTGCCTGGAGCGGCGGGAGGAGCACAGATACGCAGTATTTT
TRBD2	.	TRBV19	TRBJ2-1	CASSIAGLAGGGSYNEQFF	TGTGCCAGTAGTATAGCCGGTCTAGCGGGAGGGGGCTCCTACAATGAGCAGTTCTTC
.	.	TRBV24-1	TRBJ2-1	CATSDSRLPQDDEQFF	TGTGCCACCAGTGATTCCCGACTCCCCCAGGACGATGAGCAGTTCTTC
TRBD2	.	TRBV12-3/TRBV12-4	TRBJ2-1	CASSLGGVAGYNEQFF	TGTGCCAGCAGTTTAGGGGGAGTAGCGGGGTACAATGAGCAGTTCTTC
TRBD2	.	TRBV5-1	TRBJ2-1	CASSLGREGLVGYNEQFF	TGCGCCAGCAGCTTGGGCCGGGAGGGCCTTGTGGGGTACAATGAGCAGTTCTTC
.	.	TRBV9	TRBJ1-1	CASSVEVQGNTEAFF	TGTGCCAGCAGCGTAGAAGTCCAAGGGAACACTGAAGCTTTCTTT
.	.	TRBV9	TRBJ2-1	CASSVEPLGDNEQFF	TGTGCCAGCAGCGTAGAACCTCTGGGGGACAATGAGCAGTTCTTC
TRBD2	.	TRBV30	TRBJ2-7	CAWSVRLAVYEQYF	TGTGCCTGGAGTGTACGGCTAGCGGTCTACGAGCAGTACTTC
TRBD1	.	TRBV9	TRBJ2-7	CASSVAGTGIHEQYF	TGTGCCAGCAGCGTCGCCGGGACAGGGATCCACGAGCAGTACTTC